The source of this TCR beta chain is a study of shared clonotypes between healthy human individuals. As to this clone: Its matching antigen is unknown.

The CDR3 consists of 14 residues. The germline V and J ends were trimmed by 4 bases and 4 bases, with 14 bases remaining between them. This table comes from immunoSEQ multiplex PCR, and its TCRdb copy is limited to in-frame clones, with some not included. This repertoire shows 1,400,000 or so clones, roughly 98.5% found once; its top ten account for about 0.35%. In the CD4+ fraction, cells were divided into CD45RA+ naive and CD45RA-negative memory subsets. Overall study results and limits: A handful of donors showed sharing of roughly 5% of naive CD4 clonotypes.

This rearrangement joins TRBV5-3 to TRBJ1-1; D is perhaps TRBD1 (5 bases). Being an ORF, TRBV5-3 has a function that is uncertain. Sequencing used naive CD4+ T cells sorted from blood. Described subset: CD45RA+ positively selected. The sequence derives from a man aged 30 to 45 in good health. For the CDR3, the DNA is TGTGCCAGAAGCAACCCCAGGGTAGCCACTGAAGCTTTCTTT. Encoded protein: CARSNPRVATEAFF.